Each of the 23 T cell receptor beta chains below was sequenced from the same sample in a study of blood T cells in healthy people across ages. A second PCR, run for roughly 7 to 11 cycles, used a sample-barcoded 5' primer plus a J-beta primer mix. TCRdb analysed the 5' RACE reads with MiXCR anew, one entry per CDR3 protein. The table has about 720,000 distinct CDR3 sequences, about 24% seen once. The sample taken for sequencing was blood. The receptors were gathered from a man between 65 and 85 years old in good health.

This chain uses TRBV4-2 with TRBJ2-1; maybe TRBD2 (5 bases). This CDR3 spans 14 amino acids. V was trimmed by 2 bases and J by 5 bases, leaving 10 bases between them. Per germline, CDR1 LGHNA and CDR2 YNFKEQ. The CDR3 spells CASSQPTGDNEQFF. In DNA, the CDR3 is TGTGCCAGCAGCCAACCTACCGGGGACAATGAGCAGTTCTTC.

The chain has TRBV5-1 and TRBJ1-1; no clear D. Trimming took 1 base from V and 5 from J, leaving 15 bases between them. CDR3 length: 15 residues. Germline loops: CDR1 SGHRS, CDR2 YFSETQ. The CDR3 sequence is CASSLSSGVGTEAFF. The CDR3 DNA reads TGCGCCAGCAGCTTGTCATCCGGGGTGGGGACTGAAGCTTTCTTT.

The chain has TRBV28 and TRBJ2-6; TRBD2 might be the D (5 bases). Deletions cut 5 bases from V and 0 bases from J, with 8 bases between. The CDR3 sequence is 15 residues long. In germline, CDR1 is MDHEN, CDR2 SYDVKM. This CDR3 reads CASSVRGSGANVLTF. The CDR3 coding sequence is TGTGCCAGCAGTGTACGGGGCTCTGGGGCCAACGTCCTGACTTTC.

The chain employs TRBV14 and TRBJ1-6, with no clear D. Trimming stripped 1 base from V and 10 bases from J, with 5 bases between. The CDR3 runs 12 residues. From germline, CDR1 is SGHDN and CDR2 FVKESK. This CDR3 is CASSQGISPLHF. DNA for the CDR3: TGTGCCAGCAGCCAAGGGATATCACCCCTCCACTTT.

This clonotype was counted between two and nine times. This sequence joins TRBV2 and TRBJ1-4; D might be TRBD1 (5 bases). V lost 6 bases to trimming and J lost 7 bases, with 15 bases between them. The CDR3 sequence is 14 residues long. Germline CDR1 and CDR2: SNHLY and FYNNEI. CDR3 amino acids: CASRYRDQIEKLFF. CDR3 nucleotides: TGTGCCAGCAGGTACCGGGACCAGATTGAAAAACTGTTTTTT.

This sequence joins TRBV6-1 and TRBJ2-2; possibly TRBD1 or TRBD2 for D (5 bases each). Germline CDR1 MNHNS, CDR2 SASEGT. Trimming removed 5 bases at V and 4 bases at J, with 14 bases between. The CDR3 contains 15 residues. CDR3 loop: CASSPGTRATGELFF. The CDR3, as DNA: TGTGCCAGCAGTCCGGGGACGCGAGCCACCGGGGAGCTGTTTTTT.

The J gene is TRBJ1-1, the V gene TRBV12-3 or TRBV12-4, with D maybe TRBD1 (6 bases). V was trimmed by 4 bases and J by 3 bases, leaving 15 bases between them. The CDR3 extends over 15 amino acids. The CDR3 protein is CASSSYTGLHTEAFF. The DNA of the CDR3 is TGTGCCAGCAGTTCCTACACAGGGCTCCACACTGAAGCTTTCTTT.

In its sample, this clonotype was seen a few times. J is TRBJ1-2 and V is TRBV6-5; D perhaps matches TRBD1 (6 bases). Germline CDR1 MNHEY, CDR2 SVGAGI. There are 15 residues in the CDR3. V lost 2 bases and J lost 5, with 15 bases in between. Here the CDR3 DNA reads TGTGCCAGCAGTTACGGGGGCTCTCCCTGGTATGGCTACACCTTC. It specifies CASSYGGSPWYGYTF.

This clonotype has at least ten counts. The chain combines TRBV7-8 with TRBJ2-1; 12 nucleotides match TRBD2. Germline assignment: CDR1 SGHVS and CDR2 FQNEAQ. V shed 1 base, J shed 12 bases, and the junction held 10 bases outside the gene matches. The CDR3 extends over 16 amino acids. The CDR3 region is CASSLGGTSGGLSQFF. CDR3 in DNA: TGTGCCAGCAGCTTAGGCGGCACTAGCGGGGGGTTATCGCAGTTCTTC.

This clonotype has a handful of counts. V is TRBV6-2 or TRBV6-3 and J is TRBJ2-7; D gene uncertain. V was cut by 4 bases and J by 3 bases, with 4 bases left in between. Germline CDR1 is MNHEY and CDR2 is SVGEGT. The CDR3 loop spans 11 amino acids. The CDR3 region is CASSSFYEQYV. For the CDR3, the DNA is TGTGCCAGCAGTTCCTTCTACGAGCAGTACGTC.

Turning to this clonotype: At one end, the junction sequence differs from germline, possibly due to a read error. The genes are TRBV10-3 and TRBJ2-5; no clear D. This CDR3 is 11 amino acids long. Germline V gene sequence: CDR1 ENHRY, CDR2 SYGVKD. In nucleotides, the CDR3 is TGTGCCATCAGTTCCAGCGTGACCCAGCACTTC. This encodes CAISSSVTQHF.

The chain is built from TRBV6-1 and TRBJ1-4, with unresolved D. The ends were cut back, 7 bases at V and 0 bases at J, with 9 bases in the middle. The CDR3 extends over 14 amino acids. From germline, CDR1 is MNHNS and CDR2 SASEGT. CDR3 region: CASMLSATNEKLFF. CDR3 DNA sequence: TGTGCCAGCATGTTGTCTGCAACTAATGAAAAACTGTTTTTT.

V is TRBV24-1 and J is TRBJ2-5; no reliable D call. Trimming took 4 bases from V and 0 from J, leaving 5 bases between them. The CDR3 is made up of 13 amino acids. Germline V lookup: CDR1 KGHDR, CDR2 SFDVKD. The CDR3 region has the DNA TGTGCCACCAGTGACTCGTACCAAGAGACCCAGTACTTC. This sequence encodes CATSDSYQETQYF.

The chain combines TRBV12-3 or TRBV12-4 with TRBJ2-1, with 8 bases lining up with TRBD2. This CDR3 spans 14 amino acids. The trim removed 5 bases at V and 5 bases at J, leaving 5 bases unmatched. The CDR3 reads CASSRGGVNNEQFF. The CDR3 nucleotides are TGTGCCAGCAGTCGGGGGGGCGTTAACAATGAGCAGTTCTTC.

In the case of this clonotype: In this CDR3 the conserved last residue, phenylalanine or tryptophan, is missing, so a read error is likely. The chain employs TRBV11-2 and TRBJ2-4; D gene ambiguous. Between the trimmed V and J ends, which lost 6 bases and 0 bases, there was a span of 9 bases. The CDR3 sequence is 14 residues long. CDR1 is SGHAT, CDR2 FQNNGV, per germline. The CDR3 reads CASRPGLAKNIQYL. The CDR3 nucleotides are TGTGCCAGCAGGCCCGGATTAGCCAAAAACATTCAGTACCTC.

This clonotype was counted at least ten times. The chain joins TRBV20-1 to TRBJ2-4; D may be TRBD1 or TRBD2 (5 bases each). This CDR3 spans 14 amino acids. Trimming shortened V by 6 bases and J by 6 bases, and 18 bases separated the two germline ends. Germline assignment: CDR1 DFQATT and CDR2 SNEGSKA (reference sequence). CDR3 sequence (DNA): TGCAGTGCGGGAACGTCCGGGGCGGGAAACATTCAGTACTTC. Amino acids: CSAGTSGAGNIQYF.

V and J are TRBV7-2 and TRBJ2-2; D is unresolved. The germline V and J ends were trimmed by 2 bases and 8 bases, with 12 bases remaining between them. Germline CDR1 reads SGHTA; CDR2 reads FQGNSA. The CDR3 has 14 amino acids. CDR3 coding DNA: TGTGCCAGCAGCTTAAGCAGATACGTTGGGGAGCTGTTTTTT. It specifies CASSLSRYVGELFF.

This clonotype has just a few counts. The chain employs TRBV4-3 and TRBJ2-3, with 7 nucleotides matching TRBD1. The J segment lost 0 bases and the V segment lost 4 bases, leaving 13 bases of the junction unmatched. Germline V gene data show CDR1 as LGHNA and CDR2 as YSLEER. This CDR3 region has 18 residues. Here the CDR3 DNA reads TGCGCCAGCAGCCTAGAGGGCCTAGACAGGGCCAGCACAGATACGCAGTATTTT. Protein sequence: CASSLEGLDRASTDTQYF.

This clonotype has just a few counts. The chain carries TRBV12-3 or TRBV12-4 and TRBJ2-1; TRBD1 matches at 9 bases. V shed 5 bases, J shed 6 bases, and the junction held 11 bases outside the gene matches. This CDR3 comprises 16 residues. CDR3 sequence (DNA): TGTGCCAGCAGTGGGACAGGGCAGAGAATACGCAATGAGCAGTTCTTC. As protein: CASSGTGQRIRNEQFF.

The rearrangement links TRBV20-1 to TRBJ1-2; D is possibly TRBD1 (5 bases). The CDR3 runs 14 residues. V dropped 1 base and J dropped 3 bases, with 12 bases sitting between them. Germline CDR1 is DFQATT and CDR2 is SNEGSKA (reference sequence). The CDR3 region is CSARGLGRDYGYTF. The CDR3 nucleotides read TGCAGTGCTAGAGGACTAGGCAGGGACTATGGCTACACCTTC.

The chain uses TRBV3-1 and TRBJ2-2, with D tentatively TRBD1 (5 bases). Germline CDR1 is LGHDT and CDR2 is YNNKEL (reference sequence). The length of the CDR3 is 14 residues. V was shortened by 7 bases and J by 1 base, with 10 bases between the two germline ends. The DNA for the CDR3 is TGTGCCAGCATTGGCAGGGTGAACACCGGGGAGCTGTTTTTT. Its translation: CASIGRVNTGELFF.

The chain is built from TRBV29-1 and TRBJ1-1; D gene unclear. Trimming shortened V by 0 bases and J by 1 base, and 6 bases separated the two germline ends. Looked up from germline, CDR1 is SQVTM and CDR2 is ANQGSEA. This CDR3 spans 13 amino acids. The CDR3 DNA reads as TGCAGCGTTGAAGAACCCAGGAACACTGAAGCTTTCTTT. Translating it yields CSVEEPRNTEAFF.

This clonotype came up a few times. V is TRBV5-1 and J is TRBJ1-3; D ambiguous. V lost 2 bases and J lost 7, with 10 bases in between. This CDR3 spans 13 amino acids. CDR1 is SGHRS and CDR2 is YFSETQ in the germline V gene. The CDR3 region is CASSLDMGNTIYF. The CDR3 DNA sequence: TGCGCCAGCAGCTTAGACATGGGCAACACCATATATTTT.